This T cell receptor beta chain was obtained from a study of shared clonotypes between healthy human individuals. In the study overall: The study drew on two women and a few men aged 18 to 49 as donors.

V was pared by 2 bases and J by 3 bases, with 11 bases between. The CDR3 is made up of 15 amino acids. CDR1 and CDR2 from the germline V gene are LNHDA and SQIVND (reference sequence). Naive CD45RA+ and memory CD45RA-negative subsets were split from CD4+ cells. The repertoire was sequenced with immunoSEQ multiplex PCR; TCRdb's copy has only in-frame clones and lacks some. The profile shows millions of clones, around 90% of them singletons. This clonotype originated in a man aged 18 to 30 in good health. This chain connects TRBV19 to TRBJ1-5; D not resolved. Sample: naive CD4+ T cells sorted from blood. Subset defined: CD45RA+ positively selected. For the CDR3, the DNA is TGTGCCAGTAGTATAATTTCTGGGGACAATCAGCCCCAGCATTTT. It codes for CASSIISGDNQPQHF.